This is a list of T cell receptor beta chains from one sample in a study of blood T cell repertoires in COVID-19. TCRdb's copy holds only in-frame clones and misses some; the assay was immunoSEQ multiplex PCR. Here the sample spans over 110,000 clones, over 75% being singletons. The source material was PBMCs or T cells enriched from blood (not recorded which). The receptor source for this set is a man aged 50-60 years in a cohort exposed to, infected with or recovered from COVID-19 (not recorded which). Each CDR3 is given with its conserved first and last residue. A D gene is named only where the DNA matches it firmly. The listing skips clone size in some rows; elsewhere it reads once, few, many or a size class.

TRBV7-9	TRBJ2-4	-	-	CASSLAEANIIQYF	TGTGCCAGCAGCTTAGCGGAGGCGAATATCATTCAGTACTTC
TRBV19	TRBJ2-6	-	few	CASKGQRTGANVLTF	TGTGCCAGTAAGGGGCAACGAACCGGGGCCAACGTCCTGACTTTC
TRBV29-1	TRBJ2-1	TRBD2	-	CSVDPGLANEQFF	TGCAGCGTTGACCCGGGACTAGCAAATGAGCAGTTCTTC
TRBV5-5	TRBJ2-1	-	-	CASSLAGLGNDEQFF	TGTGCCAGCAGCTTGGCTGGACTGGGTAATGATGAGCAGTTCTTC
TRBV4-2	TRBJ1-1	-	-	CASSQATGYTEAFF	TGTGCCAGCAGCCAAGCAACAGGGTACACTGAAGCTTTCTTT
TRBV15	TRBJ2-1	TRBD2	-	CATSRGTSGVYNEQFF	TGTGCCACCAGCAGAGGCACTAGCGGGGTTTACAATGAGCAGTTCTTC
TRBV9	TRBJ2-1	TRBD2	few	CASSVEKRGGSYNEQFF	TGTGCCAGCAGCGTAGAGAAGCGGGGGGGCTCCTACAATGAGCAGTTCTTC
TRBV5-4	TRBJ2-5	TRBD1	-	CASSATGTGGWETQYF	TGTGCCAGCAGCGCAACCGGGACAGGGGGCTGGGAGACCCAGTACTTC
TRBV7-8	TRBJ2-5	-	-	CASSPTGGVETQYF	TGTGCCAGCAGCCCAACAGGGGGGGTAGAGACCCAGTACTTC
TRBV10-3	TRBJ2-7	-	-	CAISESGSSYEQYF	TGTGCCATCAGTGAGTCTGGCAGTTCCTACGAGCAGTACTTC
TRBV5-4	TRBJ1-1	TRBD1	-	CAGRQGNTEAFF	TGTGCCGGGAGACAGGGGAACACTGAAGCTTTCTTT
TRBV5-8	TRBJ1-1	-	-	CASSLAQQGAREAFF	TGTGCCAGCAGCTTGGCCCAACAGGGTGCCCGTGAAGCTTTCTTT
TRBV6-5	TRBJ2-7	TRBD1	once	CASSAGTGGFEQYF	TGTGCCAGCAGCGCCGGGACAGGGGGCTTCGAGCAGTACTTC
TRBV3-1/TRBV3-2	TRBJ2-6	-	-	CASSQDLGLGANVLTF	TGTGCCAGCAGCCAAGATCTGGGGCTTGGGGCCAACGTCCTGACTTTC
TRBV7-2	TRBJ2-1	TRBD2	few	CASSSGGILEQFF	TGTGCCAGCAGCAGCGGGGGAATCCTTGAGCAGTTCTTC
TRBV9	TRBJ1-4	TRBD1	-	CASSVGNRGNEKLFF	TGTGCCAGCAGCGTAGGCAACAGGGGGAATGAAAAACTGTTTTTT
TRBV9	TRBJ2-1	-	-	CASSVSRGRINEQFF	TGTGCCAGCAGCGTGAGCAGGGGTAGGATCAATGAGCAGTTCTTC
TRBV25-1	TRBJ1-2	TRBD1	-	CASSAPGQGGYTF	TGTGCCAGCAGTGCTCCGGGACAGGGTGGCTACACCTTC
TRBV4-2	TRBJ2-1	-	-	CASSQDYGYNEQFF	TGTGCCAGCAGCCAAGATTACGGGTACAATGAGCAGTTCTTC
TRBV18	TRBJ1-5	-	few	CASSPSSTGNQPQHF	TGTGCCAGCTCACCAAGCTCTACAGGCAATCAGCCCCAGCATTTT
TRBV4-3	TRBJ1-1	-	-	CASSQDLAGSTEAFF	TGCGCCAGCAGCCAAGATCTCGCAGGTAGCACTGAAGCTTTCTTT
TRBV7-2	TRBJ1-1	-	-	CASSRQGSTTEAFF	TGTGCCAGCTCCCGTCAGGGGTCTACCACTGAAGCTTTCTTT
TRBV5-1	TRBJ2-5	-	-	CASSKTRRTEETQYF	TGCGCCAGCAGCAAGACTAGAAGAACGGAAGAGACCCAGTACTTC
TRBV28	TRBJ1-1	TRBD1	-	CASGRTGKAFF	TGTGCCAGCGGCCGGACAGGAAAAGCTTTCTTT
TRBV7-3	TRBJ1-6	TRBD1	-	CASSLRPPGTGNESPLHF	TGTGCCAGCAGCCTCCGACCTCCCGGGACAGGGAATGAGTCACCCCTCCACTTT